Following are 31 T cell receptor beta chains from one sample sequenced in a study of blood T cell dynamics during melanoma immunotherapy. Assay used: immunoSEQ multiplex PCR; TCRdb lists only in-frame clones, some missing. The sample shows roughly 16,000 clones, around 93% of them seen only once. Specified time point: week 3, after first cycle of checkpoint inhibitor. The sample was effector memory CD8+ T cells from blood, taken from a patient treated with checkpoint blockade. These receptors were taken from a human donor with melanoma.

The chain links TRBV19 to TRBJ2-7; D is ambiguous. CDR3 length: 11 residues. Germline values: CDR1 LNHDA, CDR2 SQIVND (reference sequence). The V end was cut by 11 bases, the J end by 4 bases, with 12 bases between. The CDR3 DNA is TGTGCCGGAATAGGAGTGTACGAGCAGTACTTC. It specifies CAGIGVYEQYF. Full variable domain (remainder filled in from reference TRBV19 and TRBJ2-7): DGGITQSPKYLFRKEGQNVTLSCEQNLNHDAMYWYRQDPGQGLRLIYYSQIVNDFQKGDIAEGYSVSREKKESFPLTVTSAQKNPTAFYLCAGIGVYEQYFGPGTRLTVT.

This rearrangement joins TRBV27 to TRBJ2-7; D call uncertain. There are 11 residues in the CDR3. V lost 3 bases to trimming and J lost 3 bases, with 3 bases between them. Germline loops: CDR1 MNHEY, CDR2 SMNVEV (reference sequence). The CDR3 region has the DNA TGTGCCAGCAGTTTGGGCTACGAGCAGTACTTC. Its protein is CASSLGYEQYF.

The gene calls are TRBV19 and TRBJ2-3; TRBD1 agrees at 7 bases. V lost 11 bases and J lost 5; bases outside the gene matches: 7. From germline, CDR1 is LNHDA and CDR2 SQIVND (reference sequence). This CDR3 is 12 amino acids long. Here the CDR3 DNA reads TGTGCCTCGAAGGGGGCTAAAGATACGCAGTATTTT. Translation gives CASKGAKDTQYF.

This clone occurred a few times. The genes are TRBV5-8 and TRBJ1-1; possibly TRBD1 for D (5 bases). This CDR3 has 13 residues. Trimming shortened V by 0 bases and J by 6 bases, and 9 bases separated the two germline ends. Germline V CDR1 and CDR2: SGHTS, YDEGEE. CDR3 nucleotide sequence: TGTGCCAGCAGCTTGGGACAGAGCCCTGAAGCTTTCTTT. This encodes CASSLGQSPEAFF.

This rearrangement joins TRBV9 to TRBJ2-7, with 8 bases lining up with TRBD2. The germline V gene has CDR1 SGDLS and CDR2 YYNGEE. With V trimmed by 3 bases and J by 6 bases, 11 bases remained unmatched. This CDR3 contains 15 residues. CDR3 in amino acids: CASSAIAGSEGEQYF. The CDR3 nucleotides read TGTGCCAGCAGCGCTATAGCGGGATCGGAGGGCGAGCAGTACTTC. Complete variable domain (other parts from reference TRBV9 and TRBJ2-7): DSGVTQTPKHLITATGQRVTLRCSPRSGDLSVYWYQQSLDQGLQFLIQYYNGEERAKGNILERFSAQQFPDLHSELNLSSLELGDSALYFCASSAIAGSEGEQYFGPGTRLTVT.

V usage is TRBV5-4 and J usage is TRBJ2-5, with a possible D match to TRBD2 (5 bases). The V end lost 5 bases, the J end lost 3 bases, and 11 bases lay between the germline ends. The CDR3 is 13 residues long. Germline V gene sequence: CDR1 SGHNT, CDR2 YYREEE (reference sequence). This CDR3 is CASSAAEEETQYF. The DNA for the CDR3 is TGTGCCAGCAGTGCTGCGGAGGAAGAGACCCAGTACTTC.

For the CDR3, the DNA is TGCGCCAGCACCCGGGGGAATGAGCAGTTCTTC. Amino acids: CASTRGNEQFF. This chain links TRBV5-1 with TRBJ2-1, with D possibly TRBD2 on 6 matching bases. The CDR3 is 11 amino acids. V lost 6 bases and J 7 bases, leaving 8 bases between the germline ends. Germline values: CDR1 SGHRS, CDR2 YFSETQ.

The chain links TRBV18 to TRBJ2-7; 7 bases are shared with TRBD2. This CDR3 spans 15 amino acids. Trimming took 3 bases from V and 2 from J; bases not matched to a gene: 7. Germline values: CDR1 KGHSH, CDR2 LQKENI. CDR3 bases: TGTGCCAGCTCACCGACAACTAGCGCGCCCTACGAGCAGTACTTC. This gives the protein CASSPTTSAPYEQYF.

The chain couples TRBV5-1 to TRBJ2-3; TRBD2 is a possible D gene (6 bases). The CDR3 loop spans 14 amino acids. V shed 2 bases and J shed 2 bases, with 9 bases lying between them. Germline V gene sequence: CDR1 SGHRS, CDR2 YFSETQ. The CDR3 loop is CASSFRDFTDTQYF. In DNA form, the CDR3 reads TGCGCCAGCAGCTTCCGGGACTTCACAGATACGCAGTATTTT.

To note about this clone: The junction differs from germline at one of its ends, possibly a read error. The chain employs TRBV7-7 and TRBJ2-7, with 9 bases lining up with TRBD1. Germline V gene data show CDR1 as SSHAT and CDR2 as FNYEAQ (reference sequence). This CDR3 has 13 amino acids. CDR3 bases: TGTGCTAGCAGCGAAGGGACAGGGAGCGAGCAGTACTTC. Protein sequence: CASSEGTGSEQYF.

The chain uses TRBV7-9 and TRBJ2-4; 10 bases match TRBD1. Germline V lookup: CDR1 SEHNR, CDR2 FQNEAQ (reference sequence). The CDR3 runs to 14 residues. J was trimmed by 8 bases and V by 1 base; bases with no gene match: 2. CDR3 nucleotides: TGTGCCAGCAGCTTAGGGGACAGGGGTCACATTCAGTACTTC. Translated, it gives CASSLGDRGHIQYF. Full variable domain (outside the CDR3, taken from reference TRBV7-9 and TRBJ2-4): DTGVSQNPRHKITKRGQNVTFRCDPISEHNRLYWYRQTLGQGPEFLTYFQNEAQLEKSRLLSDRFSAERPKGSFSTLEIQRTEQGDSAMYLCASSLGDRGHIQYFGAGTRLSVL.

The rearrangement links TRBV19 to TRBJ1-5; possible D gene TRBD1, 5 bases. This CDR3 contains 13 residues. Trimming cost V 11 bases and J 4 bases, with 15 bases left between them. Germline V gene sequence: CDR1 LNHDA, CDR2 SQIVND (reference sequence). The CDR3 here is CAAKDGGNQPQHF. In nucleotides, the CDR3 is TGTGCCGCTAAGGACGGGGGGAATCAGCCCCAGCATTTT.

As DNA, the CDR3 is TGTGCCAGCAGTACCCTAGCGGGATTGACAGATACGCAGTATTTT. As protein: CASSTLAGLTDTQYF. The gene calls are TRBV27 and TRBJ2-3, with TRBD2 identical over 9 bases. This CDR3 is built from 15 residues. Germline V gives CDR1 MNHEY, CDR2 SMNVEV (reference sequence). The J segment lost 3 bases and the V segment lost 5 bases, leaving 6 bases of the junction unmatched.

The V gene is TRBV21-1, the J gene TRBJ2-7. TRBV21-1 constitutes a pseudogene. This CDR3 has 17 amino acids. CDR3 coding DNA: TGTGCCAGCAGCAAAGTTTGTCGGGGGCCGGGTATCGACGAGCAGTACTTC. Translating gives CASSKVCRGPGIDEQYF.

This clone was counted once. The chain is built from TRBV5-5 and TRBJ2-7; a possible D gene is TRBD2 (6 bases). Trimming took 4 bases from V and 2 from J, leaving 19 bases between them. This CDR3 has 16 residues. The V gene's germline CDR1 is SGHKS and CDR2 YYEKEE (reference sequence). The CDR3 DNA follows: TGTGCCAGCAGCCCTCTAGCCCAGCGGGCCACCTACGAGCAGTACTTC. The encoded protein is CASSPLAQRATYEQYF.

This chain links TRBV27 with TRBJ2-1; 7 bases match TRBD2. The CDR3 is 13 residues long. Looked up from germline, CDR1 is MNHEY and CDR2 is SMNVEV (reference sequence). V shed 5 bases, J shed 3 bases, and the junction held 1 base outside the gene matches. In DNA, the CDR3 is TGTGCCAGCAGTGCGGGAGTCTACAATGAGCAGTTCTTC. Encoded protein: CASSAGVYNEQFF.

J is TRBJ2-1 and V is TRBV5-1; 8 bases line up with TRBD1. V lost 4 bases and J lost 0; bases outside the gene matches: 3. Germline V gene sequence: CDR1 SGHRS, CDR2 YFSETQ. This CDR3 has 15 residues. The CDR3 region is CASSPGQGSYNEQFF. In DNA form, the CDR3 reads TGCGCCAGCAGCCCTGGACAGGGCTCCTACAATGAGCAGTTCTTC.

This rearrangement joins TRBV7-8 to TRBJ2-7; TRBD1 might be the D (6 bases). Per germline, CDR1 SGHVS and CDR2 FQNEAQ. V gave up 1 base and J gave up 5 bases, with 9 bases separating them. The CDR3 runs 13 residues. CDR3 coding DNA: TGTGCCAGCAGCTTAGAAGACAGGCACGAGCAGTACTTC. It codes for CASSLEDRHEQYF.

This chain connects TRBV7-9 to TRBJ2-7; perhaps TRBD2 as D (6 bases). From germline, CDR1 is SEHNR and CDR2 FQNEAQ (reference sequence). CDR3 size: 11 residues. V dropped 5 bases and J dropped 7 bases, with 9 bases sitting between them. Here the CDR3 reads CASSRGGEQYF. The CDR3 DNA reads as TGTGCCAGCAGCCGAGGAGGGGAGCAGTACTTC.

The chain recombines TRBV29-1 with TRBJ2-3; 8 bases line up with TRBD1. Germline V gene data show CDR1 as SQVTM and CDR2 as ANQGSEA. The length of the CDR3 is 13 residues. With V trimmed by 7 bases and J by 4 bases, 7 bases remained unmatched. In DNA form, the CDR3 reads TGCAGCGCCCTCGGACAGGGTCCAGATACGCAGTATTTT. This sequence encodes CSALGQGPDTQYF.

V is TRBV9 and J is TRBJ1-4; 9 bases are a match to TRBD1. The CDR3 covers 15 residues. With 4 bases clipped from V and 7 bases from J, the junction kept 8 bases outside the gene matches. In germline, CDR1 is SGDLS, CDR2 YYNGEE. The CDR3 DNA reads as TGTGCCAGCAGCTTAACAGGGGGCATCGGTGAAAAACTGTTTTTT. Its translation: CASSLTGGIGEKLFF.

This clone was found once. The chain combines TRBV6-5 with TRBJ2-7; maybe TRBD2 (5 bases). This CDR3 is 15 amino acids long. The ends were cut back, 6 bases at V and 0 bases at J, with 15 bases in the middle. CDR1 is MNHEY, CDR2 SVGAGI, per germline. The chain's CDR3 is CASSLRGPSSYEQYF. The CDR3 DNA is TGTGCCAGCAGCCTCCGAGGGCCGAGCTCCTACGAGCAGTACTTC.

This chain joins TRBV29-1 and TRBJ2-5; 7 nucleotides line up with TRBD1. The better agreement between TRBJ2-7 and the DNA end casts doubt on the J call. Germline V CDR1 and CDR2: SQVTM, ANQGSEA. The CDR3 has 11 amino acids. CDR3 bases: TGCAGCGTTCCGGACAGGAACGAGCAGTACTTC. As protein: CSVPDRNEQYF.

Here the CDR3 DNA reads TGCGCCAGCAGCCAATGGACAGGGGGCATTCAGCCCCAGCATTTT. This codes for CASSQWTGGIQPQHF. The chain links TRBV4-1 to TRBJ1-5, with TRBD1 identical over 11 bases. Germline V CDR1 and CDR2: MGHRA, YSYEKL. The V segment lost 2 bases and the J segment 6 bases; nucleotides outside the gene matches: 3. This CDR3 comprises 15 residues.

This chain connects TRBV7-9 to TRBJ2-7; TRBD1 matches at 9 bases. In germline, CDR1 is SEHNR, CDR2 FQNEAQ (reference sequence). The CDR3 is 17 amino acids. The V segment lost 5 bases and the J segment 0 bases; nucleotides outside the gene matches: 11. Here the CDR3 DNA reads TGTGCCAGCAGCCCCTGGGGACAGGGCTCTCGCTCCTACGAGCAGTACTTC. Translation: CASSPWGQGSRSYEQYF.

This clone appeared a few times. The chain couples TRBV6-5 to TRBJ1-5; possible D gene TRBD1, 5 bases. This CDR3 region has 14 residues. Germline V gene sequence: CDR1 MNHEY, CDR2 SVGAGI. Trimming stripped 8 bases from V and 0 bases from J, with 11 bases between. The CDR3 bases are TGTGCCAGCTGGGACGGCAATAGCAATCAGCCCCAGCATTTT. Its protein is CASWDGNSNQPQHF.

The chain is built from TRBV21-1 and TRBJ1-1; the D call in the table, TRBD1, was not verified against the DNA. TRBV21-1 is designated a pseudogene. The CDR3 loop spans 16 amino acids. In DNA, the CDR3 is TGTGCCAGCAGCGCCCAGCGACAGGAAATGAACACTGAAGCTTTCTTT. Its protein is CASSAQRQEMNTEAFF.

The V and J genes are TRBV7-8 and TRBJ2-5; no definite D call. The V end lost 5 bases, the J end lost 1 base, and 11 bases lay between the germline ends. The length of the CDR3 is 14 residues. Germline V gene sequence: CDR1 SGHVS, CDR2 FQNEAQ. For the CDR3, the DNA is TGTGCCAGCAGCCCCGAGGAGCGCCAAGAGACCCAGTACTTC. It yields the protein CASSPEERQETQYF.

The V call is TRBV5-6, the J call TRBJ2-1; D uncertain. The CDR3 is 15 residues long. Germline V gives CDR1 SGHDT, CDR2 YYEEEE. Trimming stripped 4 bases from V and 7 bases from J, with 18 bases between. This CDR3 reads CASSTWTNAPNEQFF. Here the CDR3 DNA reads TGTGCCAGCAGCACCTGGACGAATGCTCCAAATGAGCAGTTCTTC.

The rearrangement uses TRBV5-5 and TRBJ2-1; D is uncertain. Per germline, CDR1 SGHKS and CDR2 YYEKEE (reference sequence). The V and J ends lost 0 bases and 5 bases respectively, with 6 bases between them. This CDR3 is built from 13 residues. CDR3 sequence: CASSLEGNNEQFF. The CDR3 DNA reads TGTGCCAGCAGCTTGGAGGGCAACAATGAGCAGTTCTTC.

About this clone: A read error may account for a junction end that differs from germline. The V gene is TRBV2, the J gene TRBJ2-1, with D possibly TRBD1 on 5 matching bases. Germline CDR1 SNHLY, CDR2 FYNNEI. This CDR3 is 15 amino acids long. The CDR3 region is CASGDSNYSYNEQFF. The CDR3 bases are TGTGCCAGCGGTGACAGCAACTACTCCTACAATGAGCAGTTCTTC.